This T cell receptor beta chain derives from a study of shared clonotypes between healthy human individuals. Notes on the study in general: Rarefaction curves obtained for sorted subsets showed sequencing incomplete despite large depth. An expected dependence of interdonor clonotype sharing on sequencing depth was noted.

Here immunoSEQ multiplex PCR was the method, and the copy in TCRdb shows in-frame clones only, minus some. This sample has millions of clones, with roughly 95% found just once. As concerns this clone: Its antigen is not known.

CDR3 size: 15 residues. V was pared by 1 base and J by 2 bases, with 9 bases between. From germline, CDR1 is LGHNA and CDR2 YSLEER. CD45RA+ naive and CD45RA-negative memory subsets were separated from CD4+ cells. This chain uses TRBV4-3 with TRBJ2-1, with D perhaps matching TRBD2 (5 bases). The specimen sequenced was naive CD4+ T cells sorted from blood. The subset was: CD45RA+ positively selected. The source is a man aged 18 to 35 in good health. The CDR3 DNA reads as TGCGCCAGCAGCCAAGGAACTAGGGCCTACAATGAGCAGTTCTTC. It specifies CASSQGTRAYNEQFF.